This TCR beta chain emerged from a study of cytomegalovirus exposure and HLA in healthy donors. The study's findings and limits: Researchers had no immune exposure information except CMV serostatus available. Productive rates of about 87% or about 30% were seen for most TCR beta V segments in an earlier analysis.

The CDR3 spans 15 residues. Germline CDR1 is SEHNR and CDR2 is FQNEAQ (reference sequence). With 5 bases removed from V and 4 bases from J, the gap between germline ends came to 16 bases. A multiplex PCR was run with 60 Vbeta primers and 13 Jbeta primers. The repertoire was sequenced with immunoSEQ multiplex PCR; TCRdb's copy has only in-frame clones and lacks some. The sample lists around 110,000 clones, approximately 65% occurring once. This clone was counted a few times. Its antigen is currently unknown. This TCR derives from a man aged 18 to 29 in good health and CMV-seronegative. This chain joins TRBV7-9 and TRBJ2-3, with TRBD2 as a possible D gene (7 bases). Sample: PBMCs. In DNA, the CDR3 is TGTGCCAGCAGCGGGGGGGGCGTGCGGGCAGATACGCAGTATTTT. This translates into CASSGGGVRADTQYF.